The 19 T cell receptor beta chains below come from one sample, sequenced in a study of T cells in Graves' hyperthyroidism and ophthalmopathy. RNA transcripts provided the source from which TCR beta CDR3 regions were amplified. Initially, a first-round RT-PCR of the TCR CDR3 employed the HTBI primer set. TCRdb re-called the multiplex PCR reads with MiXCR, one entry per CDR3 protein. The sample shows around 300,000 distinct CDR3 sequences, roughly a fifth of them seen only once. The sequencing sample was made of blood. Every receptor here comes from a man aged 45-65 years with Graves' ophthalmopathy.

The chain uses TRBV20-1 and TRBJ2-4, with 13 bases lining up with TRBD2. The CDR3 is made up of 20 amino acids. In germline, CDR1 is DFQATT, CDR2 SNEGSKA (reference sequence). J was trimmed by 1 base and V by 0 bases; bases with no gene match: 12. CDR3 sequence reads: CSARELAGGPEVWAKNIQYF. The DNA for the CDR3 is TGCAGTGCTAGAGAACTAGCGGGAGGGCCGGAGGTATGGGCCAAAAACATTCAGTACTTC.

This clonotype was detected ten times or more. The chain uses TRBV3-1 and TRBJ1-5, with no clear D. Germline CDR1 LGHDT, CDR2 YNNKEL (reference sequence). V lost 0 bases and J 2 bases, leaving 8 bases between the germline ends. CDR3 length: 15 residues. The CDR3 reads CASSQDTVRNQPQHF. The CDR3 DNA reads as TGTGCCAGCAGCCAAGACACCGTTCGCAATCAGCCCCAGCATTTT.

In this sample, this clonotype turned up many times. V usage is TRBV10-1 and J usage is TRBJ2-3; D tentatively reads TRBD1 or TRBD2 (5 bases each). The germline V and J ends were trimmed by 0 bases and 1 base, with 20 bases remaining between them. This CDR3 region has 19 residues. CDR1 and CDR2 (germline): WNHNN, SYGVQD (reference sequence). The CDR3: CASSESRDRALPGTDTQYF. The CDR3, as DNA: TGCGCCAGCAGTGAGTCCCGGGACCGGGCCCTCCCGGGCACAGATACGCAGTATTTT.

This clonotype was seen at least ten times. V is TRBV20-1 and J is TRBJ2-5; D uncertain. This CDR3 contains 12 residues. V lost 5 bases, J lost 5 bases, and 12 bases lay in between. The germline gives CDR1 DFQATT, CDR2 SNEGSKA (reference sequence). DNA of the CDR3: TGCAGTGCTCGTCCCTCGGCGGAGACCCAGTACTTC. Protein product: CSARPSAETQYF.

Ten or more counts support this clonotype. V usage is TRBV11-3 and J usage is TRBJ1-1; D gene unclear. The CDR3 is 14 residues long. CDR1 and CDR2 (germline): SGHNT, YENEEA. Trimming removed 1 base from V and 11 bases from J, with 17 bases in between. CDR3 sequence (DNA): TGTGCCAGCAGCTTAGGGCGAGGGAATAGCGTTGCTTTCTTT. It codes for CASSLGRGNSVAFF.

In regard to this clonotype: A junction end diverges from the germline sequence, so it may reflect a read error. V is TRBV27 and J is TRBJ1-4, with D tentatively TRBD1 (6 bases). CDR3 length equals 15 residues. Germline CDR1 reads MNHEY; CDR2 reads SMNVEV (reference sequence). CDR3 nucleotide sequence: TGTGCCTGCAGTTTCCTTCCAGGGGTAGGGGAAAAACTGTTTTTT. Its protein product is CACSFLPGVGEKLFF.

This clonotype was detected a few times. Without the conserved terminal phenylalanine or tryptophan, this CDR3 likely stems from a read error. J is TRBJ2-2 and V is TRBV7-2; TRBD2 is a possible D gene (6 bases). V was clipped by 4 bases and J by 7 bases, with 16 bases between them. Germline V CDR1 and CDR2: SGHTA, FQGNSA. The CDR3 length is 15 residues. The CDR3 bases are TGTGCCAGCAGCTCGCCGGAGGGGTGGGTCGGGGAGCTGTTTCTT. Its protein is CASSSPEGWVGELFL.

This clonotype has at least ten counts. The genes are TRBV7-3 and TRBJ1-1; D unclear. V was pared by 5 bases and J by 4 bases, with 11 bases between. The CDR3 runs 13 residues. Germline-derived CDR1 and CDR2 are SGHTA and FQGTGA. The CDR3 spells CASSPQVGTEAFF. CDR3 sequence (DNA): TGTGCCAGCAGCCCACAAGTGGGCACTGAAGCTTTCTTT.

This clonotype was detected many times. V usage is TRBV20-1 and J usage is TRBJ2-1; D unclear. CDR1 and CDR2 from the germline V gene are DFQATT and SNEGSKA (reference sequence). The CDR3 is 13 residues long. V dropped 1 base and J dropped 5 bases, with 9 bases sitting between them. The CDR3 coding sequence is TGCAGTGCTAGAGCACTGTCTAACAATGAGCAGTTCTTC. Its translation: CSARALSNNEQFF.

This clonotype occurred a few times. The chain uses TRBV29-1 and TRBJ1-5; TRBD1 matches at 7 bases. This CDR3 contains 13 residues. V shed 6 bases and J 6 bases; nucleotides not matched to a gene: 8. The germline gives CDR1 SQVTM, CDR2 ANQGSEA. The CDR3, as DNA: TGCAGCGTAACCGGGACAGAAGGTCAGCCCCAGCATTTT. This translates into CSVTGTEGQPQHF.

The chain links TRBV12-5 to TRBJ2-3; no definite D call. The CDR3 is 13 residues long. V dropped 1 base and J dropped 4 bases, with 6 bases sitting between them. The germline CDR1 and CDR2 sequences are LGHNT and FRNRAP. DNA for the CDR3: TGTGCTAGTGGTTTGGCTAGTGCAGATACGCAGTATTTT. Amino acid sequence: CASGLASADTQYF.

This chain joins TRBV9 and TRBJ2-7; D is unclear. The CDR3 is made up of 12 amino acids. The germline V gene has CDR1 SGDLS and CDR2 YYNGEE. The ends were cut back, 0 bases at V and 5 bases at J, with 6 bases in the middle. The CDR3 DNA sequence: TGTGCCAGCAGCGTAGGCTACGACGAGCAGTACTTC. Its translation: CASSVGYDEQYF.

This clonotype has at least ten counts. The chain has TRBV6-1 and TRBJ2-1, with TRBD2 matching 12 bases. V lost 5 bases and J lost 4; bases outside the gene matches: 3. This CDR3 is 15 amino acids long. Germline values: CDR1 MNHNS, CDR2 SASEGT. CDR3 coding DNA: TGTGCCAGCAGTTCCCTAGCGGGAGGGTACAATGAGCAGTTCTTC. Encoded protein: CASSSLAGGYNEQFF.

The J gene is TRBJ2-1, the V gene TRBV28, with 8 bases identical to TRBD1. CDR1 and CDR2 (germline): MDHEN, SYDVKM. The CDR3 extends over 15 amino acids. V lost 3 bases to trimming and J lost 4 bases; unmatched junction nucleotides: 5. CDR3 amino acids: CASSFRDRPYNEQFF. As DNA, the CDR3 is TGTGCCAGCAGTTTCCGGGACAGGCCGTACAATGAGCAGTTCTTC.

In this sample, this clonotype turned up a few times. This chain connects TRBV9 to TRBJ2-3, with D tentatively TRBD1 or TRBD2 (5 bases each). Trimming shortened V by 0 bases and J by 5 bases, and 13 bases separated the two germline ends. The germline V gene has CDR1 SGDLS and CDR2 YYNGEE. This CDR3 is 15 amino acids long. The CDR3 loop reads CASSVAGTPVDTQYF. The CDR3 DNA sequence: TGTGCCAGCAGCGTAGCTGGGACCCCGGTAGATACGCAGTATTTT.

The table lists this clonotype with a few counts. The rearrangement links TRBV6-1 to TRBJ1-1; 8 nucleotides agree with TRBD1. Germline CDR1 and CDR2: MNHNS and SASEGT. The ends lost 10 bases at V and 5 bases at J; junction bases unmatched: 9. The CDR3 is 13 residues long. CDR3: CATPDRGKTEAFF. In DNA, the CDR3 is TGTGCCACTCCAGACAGGGGAAAAACTGAAGCTTTCTTT.

This clonotype was counted between two and nine times. The rearrangement uses TRBV12-3 or TRBV12-4 and TRBJ2-5; D is undetermined. V was trimmed by 6 bases and J by 6 bases, leaving 8 bases between them. The CDR3 has 11 amino acids. The CDR3 nucleotides are TGTGCCAGCAGCCAAGCTCAGACCCAGTACTTC. Amino acid sequence: CASSQAQTQYF.

The chain couples TRBV9 to TRBJ2-7; D is unclear. The CDR3 extends over 15 amino acids. Germline V gene lookup returns CDR1 SGDLS and CDR2 YYNGEE. Trimming took 0 bases from V and 1 from J, leaving 11 bases between them. The CDR3: CASSVEERPSYEQYF. In nucleotides, the CDR3 is TGTGCCAGCAGCGTAGAGGAGCGCCCTTCCTACGAGCAGTACTTC.

This clonotype was seen ten or more times. At one end the junction does not follow the germline gene, possibly because of a read error. The V call is TRBV28, the J call TRBJ2-7, with unresolved D. The CDR3 is made up of 13 amino acids. CDR1 is MDHEN and CDR2 is SYDVKM in the germline V gene. The CDR3 DNA reads as TGCGCCAGCAGCTTGCTTGGAAACTACGAGCAGTACTTC. Protein sequence: CASSLLGNYEQYF.